The following is a TCR beta chain sequence with its context. No antigen is known for it. CDR3 and TCR beta VDJ profiling relied on genomic DNA as the template. TCRdb passed the reads through MiXCR, listing each CDR3 protein once. The sample lists approximately 260,000 distinct CDR3 sequences, roughly 82% occurring once. This entry is derived from a study of CD8+CD57+ T cells in acquired aplastic anemia. Patients who underwent sequencing had shown CD8+CD57+ cell expansion by flow cytometry. The CDR3 sequence is 14 residues long. CDR1 and CDR2 from the germline V gene are SEHNR and FQNEAQ (reference sequence). With 3 bases removed from V and 9 bases from J, the gap between germline ends came to 12 bases. Overall study results and limits: Shared by patients and controls, approximately 28 CD8+ CDR3s were abundant in patients.

This clonotype was sampled from a human donor with aplastic anemia. Sequencing was performed on sorted CD4+, CD8+, or CD8+CD57+ T cells (not recorded which) from PBMCs. V gene TRBV7-9 combines with J gene TRBJ1-6; D might be TRBD1 (5 bases). The DNA for the CDR3 is TGTGCCAGCAGCTTGGGGCAGGTGTTTTCACCCCTCCACTTT. This gives the protein CASSLGQVFSPLHF.